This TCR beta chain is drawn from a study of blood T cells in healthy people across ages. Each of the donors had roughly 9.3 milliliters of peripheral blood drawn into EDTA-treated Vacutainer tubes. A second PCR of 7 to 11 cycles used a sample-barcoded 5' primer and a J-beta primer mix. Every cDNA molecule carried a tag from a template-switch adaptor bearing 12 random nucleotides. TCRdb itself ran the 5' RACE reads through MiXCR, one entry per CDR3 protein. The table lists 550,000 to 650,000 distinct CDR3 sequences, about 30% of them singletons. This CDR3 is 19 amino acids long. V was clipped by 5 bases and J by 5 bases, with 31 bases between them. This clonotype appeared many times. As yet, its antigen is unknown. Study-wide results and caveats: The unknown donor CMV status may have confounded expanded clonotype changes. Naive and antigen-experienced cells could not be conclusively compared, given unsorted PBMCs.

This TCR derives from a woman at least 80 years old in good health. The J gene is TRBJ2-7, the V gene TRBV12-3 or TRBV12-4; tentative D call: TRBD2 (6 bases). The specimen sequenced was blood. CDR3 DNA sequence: TGTGCCAGCAGTAAAATGCTCCCGGGGGTAGGCAGAAGCATGAACGAGCAGTACTTC. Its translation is CASSKMLPGVGRSMNEQYF.